A selection of T cell receptor beta chains follows, all from one sample in a study of T cells in Graves' hyperthyroidism and ophthalmopathy. TCRdb re-called the multiplex PCR reads through MiXCR, storing one row per CDR3 protein. This sample carries about 380,000 distinct CDR3 sequences, roughly 18% of them seen once, and the ten largest clones take 40% to 45%. The sample taken for sequencing was blood. These receptor sequences come from a man aged 18-30 years with Graves' ophthalmopathy. The CDR3 runs from the conserved cysteine through the conserved F or W. A D gene is named only where the DNA matches it firmly. Clone size is stated in some rows and not others, as once, few, many or a class when expanded.

>many|TRBD2|TRBV3-1|TRBJ2-3
TGTGCCAGCAGCCCGTTAGCGGGGATGGGCACAGATACGCAGTATTTT
CASSPLAGMGTDTQYF
>many|.|TRBV4-1|TRBJ2-1
TGCGCCAGCAGCCAAGCCGGCTCCTACAATGAGCAGTTCTTC
CASSQAGSYNEQFF
>.|TRBD1|TRBV9|TRBJ1-2
TGTGCCAGCAGCGGAACTTCCAGGGGGCCCCTATCTGGCTACACCTTC
CASSGTSRGPLSGYTF
>few|.|TRBV7-6|TRBJ1-3
TGTGCCAGCAGCCCCGGGGTGCCCTTTGGGGATGGTTCTGGAAACACCATATATTTT
CASSPGVPFGDGSGNTIYF
>.|TRBD2|TRBV20-1|TRBJ2-7
TGCAGTGCTAGAGGAGTGCGGGAGTTCCCGGGTGAGCAGTACTTC
CSARGVREFPGEQYF
>.|.|TRBV15|TRBJ2-1
TGTGCCACCAGCAGAGTAAGGGGGAGCTCCTACAATGAGCAGTTCTTC
CATSRVRGSSYNEQFF
>many|TRBD1|TRBV6-1|TRBJ1-4
TGTGCCAGCACCCCTGAAACAGGGGGCATGGGTGAAAAACTGTTTTTT
CASTPETGGMGEKLFF
>.|.|TRBV5-6|TRBJ1-2
TGTGCCAGCAGCTTGTACAGCATACCAAACTATGGCTACACCTTC
CASSLYSIPNYGYTF
>many|.|TRBV12-3/TRBV12-4|TRBJ2-1
TGTGCCAGCAGTTTGGTTGGACAGCAAAATGAGCAGTTCTTC
CASSLVGQQNEQFF
>many|.|TRBV28|TRBJ2-7
TGTGCCAGCAGCCCACCCAGGGATACCTACGAGCAGTACTTC
CASSPPRDTYEQYF
>many|.|TRBV18|TRBJ1-4
TGTGCCAGCTCACCAAGGTTGGCTGAAAAACTGTTTTTT
CASSPRLAEKLFF
>many|.|TRBV3-1|TRBJ1-1
TGTGCCAGCAGCCCGAGACAGAGAGGGAACACTGAAGCTTTCTTT
CASSPRQRGNTEAFF
>few|.|TRBV6-1|TRBJ1-2
TGTGCCAGCAGTGCACAGGACAGCCCGAATGGTAACTATGGCTACACCTTC
CASSAQDSPNGNYGYTF
>many|TRBD1|TRBV2|TRBJ2-5
TGTGCCAGCAGAGACAGGGTTCCAGAGACCCAGTACTTC
CASRDRVPETQYF
>many|.|TRBV2|TRBJ2-3
TGTGCCAGCAGTTGGGACAACACAGATACGCAGTATTTT
CASSWDNTDTQYF
>many|.|TRBV7-9|TRBJ1-5
TGTGCCAGCGGCCCTTTGAGTAGCAATCAGCCCCAGCATTTT
CASGPLSSNQPQHF
>many|.|TRBV2|TRBJ2-3
TGTGCCAGCAGTGGCCAGCAGGTAGATACGCAGTATTTT
CASSGQQVDTQYF
>few|.|TRBV5-6|TRBJ2-1
TGTGCCAGCAGCTTCGTTGTGAGCTCCTACAATGAGCAGTTCTTC
CASSFVVSSYNEQFF
>few|.|TRBV9|TRBJ2-3
TGTGCCAGCAGCGTAGGTACTCCGGATACGCAGTATTTT
CASSVGTPDTQYF
>.|.|TRBV5-8|TRBJ1-2
TGTGCCAGCAGCTTGGCCGGGTTGGACTATGGCTACACCTTC
CASSLAGLDYGYTF
>few|TRBD1|TRBV6-2/TRBV6-3|TRBJ2-3
TGTGCCAGCAACTTCGCACGGGACAGGGGGACAGATACGCAGTATTTT
CASNFARDRGTDTQYF
>many|TRBD1|TRBV12-3/TRBV12-4|TRBJ1-5
TGTGCCAGCAGCCACACAGGGGGTGGTCAGCCCCAGCATTTT
CASSHTGGGQPQHF
>.|.|TRBV5-1|TRBJ1-1
TGCGCCAGCGGTCAGCACGAGGACAAGCCGAACACTGAAGCTTTCTTT
CASGQHEDKPNTEAFF
>many|.|TRBV9|TRBJ1-1
TGTGCCAGCAGCGCAACAGGGCAAAGCACTGAAGCTTTCTTT
CASSATGQSTEAFF
>few|.|TRBV9|TRBJ1-3
TGTGCCAGCAGCGAGGGGGACGGAAACACCATATATTTT
CASSEGDGNTIYF
>many|.|TRBV3-1|TRBJ2-7
TGTGCCAGCAGCCAAGACGGGACGGTGACCTACGAGCAGTACTTC
CASSQDGTVTYEQYF
>few|TRBD2|TRBV29-1|TRBJ2-7
TGCAGCGTTTCCAAGACTAGCGGGGACCCTACTGAGCAGTACTTC
CSVSKTSGDPTEQYF
>many|.|TRBV6-1|TRBJ2-7
TGTGCCAGCAGGTGGACCGGGGAACGGGAGCAGTACTTC
CASRWTGEREQYF
>few|TRBD2|TRBV7-9|TRBJ2-1
TGTGCCAGCAGCCTCCGACTAGCCCCCCATGAGCAGTTCTTC
CASSLRLAPHEQFF
>many|TRBD1|TRBV12-3/TRBV12-4|TRBJ2-2
TGTGCCAGCAGAAGGACAGGGGAGATTCCCGGGGAGCTGTTTTTT
CASRRTGEIPGELFF
>many|TRBD1|TRBV20-1|TRBJ1-2
TGCAGTGCTGACCCCCGACAGGGAGACTATGGCTACACCTTC
CSADPRQGDYGYTF
>.|.|TRBV20-1|TRBJ2-1
TGCAGTGCTAGAGATCAGGGATTAAACGGAAGGCAGCAGTTCTTC
CSARDQGLNGRQQFF
>few|.|TRBV4-1|TRBJ2-3
TGCGCCAGCAGCCAAGGGGCAGGGGTTTCGGATACGCAGTATTTT
CASSQGAGVSDTQYF
>many|.|TRBV9|TRBJ2-1
TGTGCCAGCAGCGTAGGTGGGACGGCGGAGCAGTTCTTC
CASSVGGTAEQFF
>many|TRBD2|TRBV12-3/TRBV12-4|TRBJ2-3
TGTGCCAGCAGTCCCCAAGTAGCGGGGAACACAGATACGCAGTATTTT
CASSPQVAGNTDTQYF
>many|.|TRBV7-9|TRBJ1-2
TGTGCCAGCAGCTTACCAAGCGGCAGGGGATCCTATGGCTACACCTTC
CASSLPSGRGSYGYTF
>many|.|TRBV5-1|TRBJ1-1
TGCGCCAGCAGCTTTGGACCCTCGAACACTGAAGCTTTCTTT
CASSFGPSNTEAFF
>.|TRBD2|TRBV29-1|TRBJ2-1
TGCAGCGTAGAAGGAGCGGGGACGAGCTCCTACAATGAGCAGTTCTTC
CSVEGAGTSSYNEQFF
>.|TRBD1|TRBV19|TRBJ1-5
TGTGCCAGTAGTATGGAGCAGACAGGGGCGGATCAGCCCCAGCATTTT
CASSMEQTGADQPQHF
>many|.|TRBV27|TRBJ1-1
TGTGCCAGCATGGGGGGGAACACTGAAGCTTTCTTT
CASMGGNTEAFF
>many|.|TRBV6-1|TRBJ1-1
TGTGCCAGCACCGGCATGGTGAACACTGAAGCTTTCTTT
CASTGMVNTEAFF
>many|.|TRBV5-1|TRBJ2-3
TGCGCCAGCAGCCCCAGGGCCGACACAGATACGCAGTATTTT
CASSPRADTDTQYF
>.|TRBD1|TRBV7-9|TRBJ1-4
TGTGCCAGCAGCTCCCGGGACAGTCTTGAAAAACTGTTTTTT
CASSSRDSLEKLFF
>.|.|TRBV10-3|TRBJ2-5
TGTGCCATCAGTGAGTCGGTAGGGGCAGGACTCGGAGAGACCCAGTACTTC
CAISESVGAGLGETQYF
>.|.|TRBV7-9|TRBJ1-2
TGTGCCAGCAAAGGGGCTAAGTATGGCTACACCTTC
CASKGAKYGYTF
>.|.|TRBV29-1|TRBJ2-7
.
CSVGPGQRNEQYF
>.|TRBD2|TRBV11-3|TRBJ2-2
TGTGCCAGCAGCCCGGGCGAGGAAGCGGGGAGGACCACCGGGGAGCTGTTTTTT
CASSPGEEAGRTTGELFF
>.|.|TRBV27|TRBJ2-7
TGTGCCAGCAGTTTCGGGATCGGGGTCGAGCAGTACTTC
CASSFGIGVEQYF
>.|.|TRBV28|TRBJ2-5
TGTGCCAGCACCCCCTACCGCCCTAGGTCCGGGGCCCAAGAGACCCAGTACTTC
CASTPYRPRSGAQETQYF
>many|.|TRBV20-1|TRBJ1-2
TGCAGTGCTCCGGACGGCTACACCTTC
CSAPDGYTF
>many|.|TRBV19|TRBJ2-3
TGTGCCAGTAGATTGGACGGAAGCACAGATACGCAGTATTTT
CASRLDGSTDTQYF
>.|.|TRBV28|TRBJ1-5
TGTGCCAGCAGTTTGAGAGGGGGAAGTCGGGGGTCCCAGCATTTT
CASSLRGGSRGSQHF
>many|.|TRBV12-3/TRBV12-4|TRBJ1-5
TGTGCCAGCCGCCGGGGGAATCAGCCCCAGCATTTT
CASRRGNQPQHF
>many|TRBD1|TRBV18|TRBJ2-7
TGTGCCAGCTCGCTTCGGACAGGGGAGGACTCCGAGCAGTACTTC
CASSLRTGEDSEQYF
>many|.|TRBV3-1|TRBJ1-2
TGTGCCAGCAGCCGGGTAGACTGGGGCGGCTACACCTTC
CASSRVDWGGYTF
>many|.|TRBV18|TRBJ1-6
TGTGCCAGCTCACCCACGTCGGATTCACCCCTCCACTTT
CASSPTSDSPLHF
>many|TRBD2|TRBV13|TRBJ2-7
TGTGCCAGCAGCGAAGACGTCGGGGGGGCAAAAGAGCAGTACTTC
CASSEDVGGAKEQYF
>many|.|TRBV7-2|TRBJ2-3
TGTGCCAGCAGCACAAACAGCCCTCCAGATACGCAGTATTTT
CASSTNSPPDTQYF
>many|.|TRBV6-1|TRBJ1-4
TGTGCCAGCAGTTCGGTGGGTGAAAAACTGTTTTTT
CASSSVGEKLFF
>many|.|TRBV12-3/TRBV12-4|TRBJ1-5
TGTGCCAGCAATATGGGAGGCCTCAATCAGCCCCAGCATTTT
CASNMGGLNQPQHF